The clone carrying this TCR beta chain appeared a few times. Using a J-beta primer mix together with a sample-barcoded 5' primer, a second PCR was run for roughly 7 to 11 cycles. TCRdb used MiXCR to reprocess the 5' RACE reads, holding one entry per CDR3 protein. The sample yields hundreds of thousands of distinct CDR3 sequences, more than 50% seen once. The sample providers were healthy Caucasian people from Russia, aged about 6 to 95. Drawn from each donor were roughly 10 milliliters of peripheral blood. CDR1 is MNHEY, CDR2 SMNVEV, per germline (reference sequence). Deletions cut 2 bases from V and 4 bases from J, with 8 bases between. The length of the CDR3 is 13 residues. The entry originates in a study of blood T cells in healthy people across ages.

The V call is TRBV27, the J call TRBJ1-2; D uncertain. Sequenced input: blood. This TCR was recovered from a man aged 35 to 55 in good health. In DNA, the CDR3 is TGTGCCAGCAGTTTAGGATGGGTCTATGGCTACACCTTC. Protein product: CASSLGWVYGYTF.